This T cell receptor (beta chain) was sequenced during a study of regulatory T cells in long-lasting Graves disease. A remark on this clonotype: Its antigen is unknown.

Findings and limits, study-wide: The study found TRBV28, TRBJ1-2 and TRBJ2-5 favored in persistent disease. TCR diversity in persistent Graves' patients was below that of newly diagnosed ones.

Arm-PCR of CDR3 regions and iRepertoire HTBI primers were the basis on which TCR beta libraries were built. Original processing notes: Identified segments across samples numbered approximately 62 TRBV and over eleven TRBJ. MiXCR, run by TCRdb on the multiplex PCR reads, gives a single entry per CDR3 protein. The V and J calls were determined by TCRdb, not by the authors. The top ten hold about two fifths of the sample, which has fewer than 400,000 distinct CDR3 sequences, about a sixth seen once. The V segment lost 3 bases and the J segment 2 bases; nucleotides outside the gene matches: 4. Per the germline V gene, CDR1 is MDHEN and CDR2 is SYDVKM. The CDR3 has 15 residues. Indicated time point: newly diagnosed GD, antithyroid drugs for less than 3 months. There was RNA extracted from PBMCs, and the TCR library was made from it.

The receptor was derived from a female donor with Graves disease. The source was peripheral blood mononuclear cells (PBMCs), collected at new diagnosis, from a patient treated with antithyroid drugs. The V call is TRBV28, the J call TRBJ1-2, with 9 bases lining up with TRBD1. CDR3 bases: TGTGCCAGCAGTTTGATACAGGGGGCCAACTATGGCTACACCTTC. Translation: CASSLIQGANYGYTF.